A single sample is the source of the 20 T cell receptor beta chains below, sequenced in a study of T cells in Graves' hyperthyroidism and ophthalmopathy. Amplification targeted TCR beta CDR3 regions from RNA transcripts. HTBI primers were the set used in a first-round RT-PCR of the TCR CDR3. TCRdb re-derived calls from the multiplex PCR reads in MiXCR, one entry per CDR3 protein. The sample lists some 270,000 distinct CDR3 sequences, 13% seen once, with 7% to 8.5% in the top ten. Sequencing was carried out using blood. Source of these receptors: a woman aged 25 to 39 with Graves' hyperthyroidism that later progressed to Graves' ophthalmopathy.

There are many counts of this clonotype. The rearrangement joins TRBV2 to TRBJ2-1; D gene unclear. The CDR3 is made up of 15 amino acids. Germline values: CDR1 SNHLY, CDR2 FYNNEI. Trimming took 7 bases from V and 0 from J, leaving 13 bases between them. In DNA form, the CDR3 reads TGTGCCAGCACCTTGACCCCTAGCTCCTACAATGAGCAGTTCTTC. Translation gives CASTLTPSSYNEQFF.

This clonotype appeared many times. The chain carries TRBV6-2 or TRBV6-3 and TRBJ2-1; TRBD2 is a possible D gene (6 bases). The CDR3 spans 15 residues. Between the trimmed V and J ends, which lost 5 bases and 4 bases, there was a span of 15 bases. From germline, CDR1 is MNHEY and CDR2 SVGEGT. CDR3 in amino acids: CASSSRDFTYNEQFF. The CDR3 DNA sequence: TGTGCCAGCAGTAGCCGGGACTTCACTTACAATGAGCAGTTCTTC.

This clonotype appeared a few times. A much larger clone differs from this one at a single base, so this may be a read error. The V gene is TRBV2, the J gene TRBJ1-2, with D hard to call. V lost 6 bases, J lost 6 bases, and 17 bases lay in between. CDR3 size: 14 residues. The germline CDR1 and CDR2 sequences are SNHLY and FYNNEI. The CDR3 is CASSDPDQSHGYTF. The CDR3 DNA reads as TGTGCCAGCAGCGACCCGGACCAGAGCCATGGCTACACCTTC.

The table lists this clonotype with many counts. The chain couples TRBV28 to TRBJ2-1; the D is unclear. With 1 base removed from V and 10 bases from J, the gap between germline ends came to 8 bases. The CDR3 length is 12 residues. Germline-derived CDR1 and CDR2 are MDHEN and SYDVKM. CDR3 nucleotide sequence: TGTGCCAGCAGTTTATTAGAGCAGGAGCAGTTCTTC. Translation gives CASSLLEQEQFF.

The table lists this clonotype with a few counts. J is TRBJ2-1 and V is TRBV5-6; D may be TRBD1 (5 bases). The germline CDR1 and CDR2 sequences are SGHDT and YYEEEE. There are 15 residues in the CDR3. V lost 3 bases and J 9 bases, leaving 19 bases between the germline ends. The DNA of the CDR3 is TGTGCCAGCAGCTCAGTGGTTGGGGCGACGGGTGAGCAGTTCTTC. It specifies CASSSVVGATGEQFF.

At least ten counts were recorded for this clonotype. This chain uses TRBV7-6 with TRBJ2-3; D is unresolved. CDR3 length equals 15 residues. Trimming pared 1 base from V and 5 bases from J, leaving 13 bases between. CDR1 is SGHVS and CDR2 is FNYEAQ in the germline V gene. CDR3 bases: TGTGCCAGCAGCTTAGATGTCCGCATTGGAGATACGCAGTATTTT. As protein: CASSLDVRIGDTQYF.

The CDR3 loop is CASSLAGSGEADTQYF. CDR3 sequence (DNA): TGTGCCAGCAGCTTAGCGGGATCGGGGGAGGCAGATACGCAGTATTTT. This sequence joins TRBV7-9 and TRBJ2-3; D may be TRBD2 (6 bases). The length of the CDR3 is 16 residues. Trimming took 0 bases from V and 4 from J, leaving 14 bases between them. Looked up from germline, CDR1 is SEHNR and CDR2 is FQNEAQ (reference sequence).

Many counts were recorded for this clonotype. V usage is TRBV12-3 or TRBV12-4 and J usage is TRBJ2-2; 13 bases agree with TRBD2. This CDR3 has 20 amino acids. V gave up 3 bases and J gave up 5 bases; unmatched junction bases: 15. The CDR3 here is CASSFGTPGLAGLLTGELFF. The CDR3 DNA reads TGTGCCAGCAGTTTCGGGACACCGGGACTAGCGGGATTATTAACCGGGGAGCTGTTTTTT.

This clonotype was detected many times. A read error may produce the germline difference seen at one junction end. The CDR3 coding sequence is TGTGCCAGCATCCGAGGAAGGGACAGGGTTTCTCAGACCCAGCATTTT. Translated, it gives CASIRGRDRVSQTQHF. The chain couples TRBV28 to TRBJ1-5; 9 bases map to TRBD1. The CDR3 is 16 amino acids. In germline, CDR1 is MDHEN, CDR2 SYDVKM.

This clonotype was recorded at least ten times. V is TRBV7-3 and J is TRBJ2-7, with D unclear. V shed 5 bases and J shed 1 base, with 12 bases lying between them. Germline V gene lookup returns CDR1 SGHTA and CDR2 FQGTGA. The CDR3 has 14 residues. CDR3 nucleotide sequence: TGTGCCAGCAGCCCCGGCCGTGGATCCTACGAGCAGTACTTC. As protein: CASSPGRGSYEQYF.

The V call is TRBV6-4, the J call TRBJ2-3; either TRBD1 or TRBD2 may supply D (5 bases each). V lost 11 bases and J 2 bases, leaving 8 bases between the germline ends. The germline gives CDR1 MRHNA, CDR2 SNTAGT. This CDR3 is built from 11 residues. CDR3: CAPGTTDTQYF. CDR3 coding DNA: TGTGCCCCCGGGACCACAGATACGCAGTATTTT.

This clonotype has a count of ten or more. The chain links TRBV20-1 to TRBJ2-7; TRBD1 matches 11 bases. Unmatched junction bases numbered 7, after V lost 0 bases and J lost 6 bases. The CDR3 sequence is 15 residues long. Germline V lookup: CDR1 DFQATT, CDR2 SNEGSKA (reference sequence). CDR3 protein: CSARDPGQGVLEQYF. CDR3 coding DNA: TGCAGTGCTAGAGACCCGGGACAGGGGGTACTCGAGCAGTACTTC.

This clonotype was seen at least ten times. The V and J genes are TRBV20-1 and TRBJ2-7; 7 bases fit TRBD1. The CDR3 extends over 14 amino acids. The V gene's germline CDR1 is DFQATT and CDR2 SNEGSKA (reference sequence). Germline trimming cut 6 bases from V and 5 bases from J; bases unmatched to any gene: 13. The CDR3 nucleotides read TGCAGTGCCGTTCCCGAGACAGGGAACAACGAGCAGTACTTC. Its protein is CSAVPETGNNEQYF.

This clonotype has a handful of counts. This CDR3 is CASSSDSYNSPLHF. CDR3 DNA sequence: TGTGCCAGTAGTTCGGACAGCTATAATTCACCCCTCCACTTT. The V call is TRBV19, the J call TRBJ1-6, with D tentatively TRBD1 (6 bases). Trimming took 5 bases from V and 3 from J, leaving 8 bases between them. This CDR3 is built from 14 residues. The germline CDR1 and CDR2 sequences are LNHDA and SQIVND (reference sequence).

This clonotype was counted at least ten times. J is TRBJ1-1 and V is TRBV6-1, with D possibly matching TRBD1 (6 bases). The CDR3 has 12 amino acids. Germline CDR1 and CDR2: MNHNS and SASEGT. Trimming stripped 8 bases from V and 6 bases from J, with 13 bases between. CDR3 in DNA: TGTGCCAGCGAGTCCGGGGGCGCTGAAGCTTTCTTT. It specifies CASESGGAEAFF.

This clonotype showed up many times. This rearrangement joins TRBV27 to TRBJ2-3; D is possibly TRBD1 (6 bases). In germline, CDR1 is MNHEY, CDR2 SMNVEV (reference sequence). The V and J ends lost 6 bases and 2 bases respectively, with 18 bases between them. The CDR3 contains 16 residues. CDR3 nucleotides: TGTGCCAGCAGCCAACACAGGGCCACACACACAGATACGCAGTATTTT. Translating it yields CASSQHRATHTDTQYF.

Ten or more counts support this clonotype. This chain uses TRBV28 with TRBJ2-7; perhaps TRBD2 as D (5 bases). The CDR3 consists of 17 residues. The ends were cut back, 6 bases at V and 0 bases at J, with 21 bases in the middle. CDR1 and CDR2 (germline): MDHEN, SYDVKM. The CDR3 nucleotides are TGTGCCAGCAGCCTCCGAAGGGCGGGTTGGGGCTCCTACGAGCAGTACTTC. Protein: CASSLRRAGWGSYEQYF.

This clonotype was picked up many times. The chain employs TRBV5-1 and TRBJ2-1; 11 bases agree with TRBD1. Germline V gene data show CDR1 as SGHRS and CDR2 as YFSETQ. J gave up 7 bases and V 3 bases, and 9 bases lay outside the gene matches. The CDR3 has 16 residues. CDR3 sequence reads: CASSSSLGDRGNEQFF. The CDR3, as DNA: TGCGCCAGCAGCTCCTCCTTGGGGGACAGGGGGAATGAGCAGTTCTTC.

This chain joins TRBV27 and TRBJ2-2; D ambiguous. Germline assignment: CDR1 MNHEY and CDR2 SMNVEV (reference sequence). V lost 5 bases and J lost 1, with 5 bases in between. The CDR3 loop spans 13 amino acids. CDR3 sequence reads: CASSPLNTGELFF. The CDR3 bases are TGTGCCAGCAGTCCCTTGAACACCGGGGAGCTGTTTTTT.

The rearrangement joins TRBV3-1 to TRBJ1-2, with 11 bases fitting TRBD1. Germline V gives CDR1 LGHDT, CDR2 YNNKEL (reference sequence). Trimming removed 1 base from V and 2 bases from J; junction bases left unmatched: 3. CDR3 length: 16 residues. Written as DNA, the CDR3 is TGTGCCAGCAGCCAAGGGACAGGGGGCGTAAACTATGGCTACACCTTC. Translated, it gives CASSQGTGGVNYGYTF.